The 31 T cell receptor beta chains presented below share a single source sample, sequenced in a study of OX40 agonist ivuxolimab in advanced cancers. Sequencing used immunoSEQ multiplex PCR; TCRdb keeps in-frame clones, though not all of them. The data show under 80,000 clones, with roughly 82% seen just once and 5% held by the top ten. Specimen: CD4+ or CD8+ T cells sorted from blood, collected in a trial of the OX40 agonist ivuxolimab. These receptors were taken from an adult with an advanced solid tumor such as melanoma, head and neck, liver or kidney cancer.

Written as DNA, the CDR3 is TGCAGCGTCCGTGCTGCCTTTCAGAACACTGAAGCTTTCTTT. This translates into CSVRAAFQNTEAFF. This chain links TRBV29-1 with TRBJ1-1; D gene ambiguous. V was trimmed by 6 bases and J by 1 base, leaving 15 bases between them. Germline CDR1 reads SQVTM; CDR2 reads ANQGSEA. CDR3 size: 14 residues. The full variable domain, rest sourced from reference TRBV29-1 and TRBJ1-1, is SAVISQKPSRDICQRGTSLTIQCQVDSQVTMMFWYRQQPGQSLTLIATANQGSEATYESGFVIDKFPISRPNLTFSTLTVSNMSPEDSSIYLCSVRAAFQNTEAFFGQGTRLTVV.

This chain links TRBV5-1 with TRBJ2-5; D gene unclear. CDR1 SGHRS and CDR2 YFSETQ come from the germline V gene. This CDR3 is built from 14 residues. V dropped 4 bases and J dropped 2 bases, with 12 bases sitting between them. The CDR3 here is CASSLLAVQETQYF. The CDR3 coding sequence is TGCGCCAGCAGCCTCTTGGCGGTACAAGAGACCCAGTACTTC. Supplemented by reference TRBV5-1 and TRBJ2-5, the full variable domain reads KAGVTQTPRYLIKTRGQQVTLSCSPISGHRSVSWYQQTPGQGLQFLFEYFSETQRNKGNFPGRFSGRQFSNSRSEMNVSTLELGDSALYLCASSLLAVQETQYFGPGTRLLVL.

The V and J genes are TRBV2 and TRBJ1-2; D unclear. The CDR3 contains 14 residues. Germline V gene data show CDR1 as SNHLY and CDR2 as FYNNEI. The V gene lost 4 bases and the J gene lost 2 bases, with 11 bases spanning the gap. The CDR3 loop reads CASSVQGPNYGYTF. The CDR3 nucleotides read TGTGCCAGCAGTGTACAAGGACCGAACTATGGCTACACCTTC.

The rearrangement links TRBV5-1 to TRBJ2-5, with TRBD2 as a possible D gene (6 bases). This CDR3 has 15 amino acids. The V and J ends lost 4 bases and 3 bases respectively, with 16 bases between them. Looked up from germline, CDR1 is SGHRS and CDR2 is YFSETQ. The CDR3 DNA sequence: TGCGCCAGCAGCAGCCAAATGAGGAGGGAAGAGACCCAGTACTTC. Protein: CASSSQMRREETQYF.

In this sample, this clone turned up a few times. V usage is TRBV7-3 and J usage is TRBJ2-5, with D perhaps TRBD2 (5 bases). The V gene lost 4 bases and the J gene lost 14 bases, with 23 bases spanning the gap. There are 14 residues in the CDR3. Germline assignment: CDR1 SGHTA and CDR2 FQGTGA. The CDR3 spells CASSSTPDSGLPYF. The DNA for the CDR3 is TGTGCCAGCAGCTCCACGCCAGATTCAGGACTGCCCTACTTC.

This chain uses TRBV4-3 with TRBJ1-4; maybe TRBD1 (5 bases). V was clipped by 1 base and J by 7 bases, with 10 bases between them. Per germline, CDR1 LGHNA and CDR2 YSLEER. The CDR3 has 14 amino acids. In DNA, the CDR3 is TGCGCCAGCAGCCAAGGGCAGGGAGGTGAAAAACTGTTTTTT. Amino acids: CASSQGQGGEKLFF.

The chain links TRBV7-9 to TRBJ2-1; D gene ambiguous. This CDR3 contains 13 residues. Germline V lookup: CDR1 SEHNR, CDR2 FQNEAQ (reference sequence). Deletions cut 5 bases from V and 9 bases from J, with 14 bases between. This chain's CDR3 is CASSVSFGGEQFF. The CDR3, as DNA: TGTGCCAGCAGCGTGTCTTTCGGTGGTGAGCAGTTCTTC.

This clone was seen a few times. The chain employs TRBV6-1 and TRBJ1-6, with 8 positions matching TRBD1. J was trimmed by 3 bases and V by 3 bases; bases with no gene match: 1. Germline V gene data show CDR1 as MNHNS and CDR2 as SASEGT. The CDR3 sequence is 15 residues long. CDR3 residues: CASSDGQGYNSPLHF. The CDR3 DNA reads TGTGCCAGCAGTGACGGACAGGGCTATAATTCACCCCTCCACTTT.

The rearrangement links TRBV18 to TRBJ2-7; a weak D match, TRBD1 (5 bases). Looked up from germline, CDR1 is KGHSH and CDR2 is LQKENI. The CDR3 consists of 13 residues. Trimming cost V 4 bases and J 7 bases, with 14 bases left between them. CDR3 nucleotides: TGTGCCAGCTCACAGTACCAGGGCCAGGAGCAGTACTTC. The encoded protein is CASSQYQGQEQYF. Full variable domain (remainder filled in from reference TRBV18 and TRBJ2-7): NAGVMQNPRHLVRRRGQEARLRCSPMKGHSHVYWYRQLPEEGLKFMVYLQKENIIDESGMPKERFSAEFPKEGPSILRIQQVVRGDSAAYFCASSQYQGQEQYFGPGTRLTVT.

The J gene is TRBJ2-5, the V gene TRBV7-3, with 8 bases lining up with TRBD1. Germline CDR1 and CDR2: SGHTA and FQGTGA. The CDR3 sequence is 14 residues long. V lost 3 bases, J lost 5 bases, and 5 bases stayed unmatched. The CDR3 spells CASSFAGQGETQYF. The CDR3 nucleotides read TGTGCCAGCAGCTTCGCTGGACAGGGCGAGACCCAGTACTTC.

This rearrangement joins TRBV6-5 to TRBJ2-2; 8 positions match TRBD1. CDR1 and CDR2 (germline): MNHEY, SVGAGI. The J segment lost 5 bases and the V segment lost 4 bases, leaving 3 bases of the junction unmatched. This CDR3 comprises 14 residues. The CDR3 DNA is TGTGCCAGCAGTTTCAGGACAGGGACCGGGGAGCTGTTTTTT. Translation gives CASSFRTGTGELFF.

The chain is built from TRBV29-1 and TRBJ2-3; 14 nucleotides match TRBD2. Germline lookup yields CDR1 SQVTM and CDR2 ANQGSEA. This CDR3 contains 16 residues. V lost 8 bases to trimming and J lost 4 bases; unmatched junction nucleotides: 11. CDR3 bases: TGCAGCTTGGGACTAGCGGGGGCGACGGATTCAGATACGCAGTATTTT. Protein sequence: CSLGLAGATDSDTQYF.

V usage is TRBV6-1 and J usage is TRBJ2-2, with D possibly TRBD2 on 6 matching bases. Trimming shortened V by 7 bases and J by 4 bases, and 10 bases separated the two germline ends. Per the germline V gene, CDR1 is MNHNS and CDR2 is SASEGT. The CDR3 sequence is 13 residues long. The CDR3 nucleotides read TGTGCCAGCATCGTGGGGGGCACCGGGGAGCTGTTTTTT. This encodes CASIVGGTGELFF.

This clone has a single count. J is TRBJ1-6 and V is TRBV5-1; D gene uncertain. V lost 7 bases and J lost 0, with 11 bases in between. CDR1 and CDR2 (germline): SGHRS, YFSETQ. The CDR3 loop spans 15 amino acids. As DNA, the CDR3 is TGCGCCAGCCACCCCGGGGTCTCCTATAATTCACCCCTCCACTTT. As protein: CASHPGVSYNSPLHF.

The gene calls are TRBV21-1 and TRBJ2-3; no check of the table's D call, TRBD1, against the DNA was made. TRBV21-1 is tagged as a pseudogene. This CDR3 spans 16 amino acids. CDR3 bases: TGTGCCAGCAGCAAAACAGGGGCGAATTGCACAGATACGCAGTATTTT. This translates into CASSKTGANCTDTQYF.

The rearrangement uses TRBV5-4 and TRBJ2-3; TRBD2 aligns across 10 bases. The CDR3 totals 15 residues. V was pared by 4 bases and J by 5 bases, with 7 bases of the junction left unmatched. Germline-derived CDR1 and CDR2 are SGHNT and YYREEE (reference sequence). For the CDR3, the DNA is TGTGCCAGCAGCCCTCCTAGCGGGGGTAGAGATACGCAGTATTTT. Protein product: CASSPPSGGRDTQYF.

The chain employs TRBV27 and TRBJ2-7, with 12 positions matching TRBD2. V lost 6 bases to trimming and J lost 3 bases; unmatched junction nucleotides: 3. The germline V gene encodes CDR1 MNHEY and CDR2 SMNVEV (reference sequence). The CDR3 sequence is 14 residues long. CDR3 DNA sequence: TGTGCCAGCAGCCGGACTAGCGGGGTCTACGAGCAGTACTTC. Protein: CASSRTSGVYEQYF.

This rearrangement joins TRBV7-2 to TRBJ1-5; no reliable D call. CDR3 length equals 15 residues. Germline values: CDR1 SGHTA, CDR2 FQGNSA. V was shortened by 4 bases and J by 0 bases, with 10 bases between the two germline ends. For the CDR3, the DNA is TGTGCCAGCAGCTCAGCCGCCTATAGCAATCAGCCCCAGCATTTT. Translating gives CASSSAAYSNQPQHF.

The CDR3 sequence: CSVVAGQTQETQYF. CDR3 nucleotides: TGCAGCGTTGTTGCAGGCCAAACTCAAGAGACCCAGTACTTC. The rearrangement joins TRBV29-1 to TRBJ2-5; no reliable D call. CDR1 is SQVTM and CDR2 is ANQGSEA in the germline V gene. V was cut by 4 bases and J by 2 bases, with 14 bases left in between. The CDR3 length is 14 residues.

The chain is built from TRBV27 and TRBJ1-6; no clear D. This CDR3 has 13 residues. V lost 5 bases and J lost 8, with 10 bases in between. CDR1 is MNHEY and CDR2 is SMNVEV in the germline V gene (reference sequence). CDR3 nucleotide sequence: TGTGCCAGCAGTACCTTATATTATTCACCCCTCCACTTT. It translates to CASSTLYYSPLHF.

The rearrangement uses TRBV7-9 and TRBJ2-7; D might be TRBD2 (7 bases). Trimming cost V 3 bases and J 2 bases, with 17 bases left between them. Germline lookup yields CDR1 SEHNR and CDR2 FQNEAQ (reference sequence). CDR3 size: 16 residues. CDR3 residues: CASSFGGGRATYEQYF. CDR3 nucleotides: TGTGCCAGCAGCTTCGGAGGGGGGAGGGCTACCTACGAGCAGTACTTC.

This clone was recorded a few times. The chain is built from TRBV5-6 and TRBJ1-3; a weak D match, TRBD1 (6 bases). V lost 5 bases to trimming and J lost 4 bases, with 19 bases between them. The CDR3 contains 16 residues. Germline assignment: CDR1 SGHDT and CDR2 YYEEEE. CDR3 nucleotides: TGTGCCAGCAGAGTGAGGGGGGCTTTCGGGGGAAACACCATATATTTT. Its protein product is CASRVRGAFGGNTIYF.

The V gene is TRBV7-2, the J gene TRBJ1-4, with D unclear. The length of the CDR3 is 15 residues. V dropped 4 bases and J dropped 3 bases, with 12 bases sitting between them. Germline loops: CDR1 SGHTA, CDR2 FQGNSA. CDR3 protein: CASSSKGLSNEKLFF. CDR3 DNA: TGTGCCAGCAGCTCTAAGGGTTTATCTAATGAAAAACTGTTTTTT.

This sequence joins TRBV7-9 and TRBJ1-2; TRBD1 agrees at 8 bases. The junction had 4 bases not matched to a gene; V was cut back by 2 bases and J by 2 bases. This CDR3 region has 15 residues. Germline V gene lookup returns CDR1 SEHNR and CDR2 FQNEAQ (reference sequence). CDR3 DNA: TGTGCCAGCAGCTTATATGGACAGGGAAACTATGGCTACACCTTC. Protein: CASSLYGQGNYGYTF.

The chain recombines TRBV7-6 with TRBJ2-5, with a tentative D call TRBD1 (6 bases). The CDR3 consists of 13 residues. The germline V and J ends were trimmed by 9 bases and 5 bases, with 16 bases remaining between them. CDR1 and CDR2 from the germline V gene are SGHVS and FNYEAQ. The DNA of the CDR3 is TGTGCCAGTGGTGGGGTGGGGGCGGAGACCCAGTACTTC. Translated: CASGGVGAETQYF.

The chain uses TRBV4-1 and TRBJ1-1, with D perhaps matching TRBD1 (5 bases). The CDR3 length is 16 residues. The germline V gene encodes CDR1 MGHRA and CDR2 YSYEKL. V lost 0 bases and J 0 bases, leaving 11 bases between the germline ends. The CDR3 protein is CASSQDAGRLNTEAFF. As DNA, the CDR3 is TGCGCCAGCAGCCAAGACGCGGGACGCCTGAACACTGAAGCTTTCTTT.

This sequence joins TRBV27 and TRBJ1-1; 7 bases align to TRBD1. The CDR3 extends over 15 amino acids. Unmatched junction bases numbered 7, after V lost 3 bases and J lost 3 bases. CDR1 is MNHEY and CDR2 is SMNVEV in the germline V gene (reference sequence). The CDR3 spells CASSFSTQGDTEAFF. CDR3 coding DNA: TGTGCCAGCAGTTTCTCCACGCAGGGGGACACTGAAGCTTTCTTT.

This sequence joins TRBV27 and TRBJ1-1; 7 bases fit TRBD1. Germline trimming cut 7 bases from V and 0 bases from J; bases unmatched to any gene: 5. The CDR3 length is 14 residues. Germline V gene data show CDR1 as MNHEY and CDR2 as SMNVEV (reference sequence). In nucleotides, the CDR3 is TGTGCCAGCAACCGACAGGGATTGAACACTGAAGCTTTCTTT. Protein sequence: CASNRQGLNTEAFF.

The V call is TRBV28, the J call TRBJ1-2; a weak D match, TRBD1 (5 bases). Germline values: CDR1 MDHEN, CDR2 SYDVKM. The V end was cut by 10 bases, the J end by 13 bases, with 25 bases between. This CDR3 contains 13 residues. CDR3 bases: TGTGCCACCGCCCTGGGACGGACTATGGAAGGCACCTTC. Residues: CATALGRTMEGTF.

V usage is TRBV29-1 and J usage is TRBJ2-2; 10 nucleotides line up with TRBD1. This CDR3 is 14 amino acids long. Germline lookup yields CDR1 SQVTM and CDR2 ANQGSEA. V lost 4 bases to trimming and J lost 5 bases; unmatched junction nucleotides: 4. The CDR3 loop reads CSVAPGQGTGELFF. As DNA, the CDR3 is TGCAGCGTTGCCCCGGGACAGGGGACCGGGGAGCTGTTTTTT.

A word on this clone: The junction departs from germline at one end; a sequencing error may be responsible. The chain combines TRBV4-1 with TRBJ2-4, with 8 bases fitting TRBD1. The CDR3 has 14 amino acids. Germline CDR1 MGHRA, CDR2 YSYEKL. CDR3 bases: TGCGCCAGCAGCCAAGATCATGGGGACAGGCCGAGTCAATTC. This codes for CASSQDHGDRPSQF.